The 8 T cell receptor beta chains reported below all come from one sample, sequenced in a study of blood T cell repertoires in COVID-19. Clones were read by immunoSEQ multiplex PCR, and TCRdb kept only the in-frame ones, dropping some. The table shows tens of thousands of clones, with roughly 90% occurring only once. The sequenced material came from peripheral blood. These receptors were collected from a woman in her sixties or seventies with active COVID-19.

The chain has TRBV6-5 and TRBJ2-1; the match to TRBD2 covers 13 bases. Looked up from germline, CDR1 is MNHEY and CDR2 is SVGAGI. The CDR3 has 14 residues. J gave up 2 bases and V 9 bases, and 1 base lay outside the gene matches. The CDR3 nucleotides read TGTGCCAGTACTAGCGGGGGGGCCTACAATGAGCAGTTCTTC. Translating gives CASTSGGAYNEQFF.

The genes are TRBV7-3 and TRBJ2-3; TRBD2 is a possible D gene (5 bases). V dropped 2 bases and J dropped 2 bases, with 11 bases sitting between them. Looked up from germline, CDR1 is SGHTA and CDR2 is FQGTGA. The CDR3 sequence is 15 residues long. CDR3 sequence reads: CASSLLGRDTDTQYF. The CDR3, as DNA: TGTGCCAGCAGCTTATTGGGGAGAGACACAGATACGCAGTATTTT. The full variable domain, its missing parts supplied by reference TRBV7-3 and TRBJ2-3, is GAGVSQTPSNKVTEKGKYVELRCDPISGHTALYWYRQSLGQGPEFLIYFQGTGAADDSGLPNDRFFAVRPEGSVSTLKIQRTERGDSAVYLCASSLLGRDTDTQYFGPGTRLTVL.

This clone was seen a few times. The chain links TRBV6-2 or TRBV6-3 to TRBJ1-1; 8 bases match TRBD1. This CDR3 region has 18 residues. Germline V gene sequence: CDR1 MNHEY, CDR2 SVGEGT. The J segment lost 0 bases and the V segment lost 0 bases, leaving 9 bases of the junction unmatched. CDR3 sequence (DNA): TGTGCCAGCAGTTACTCGCTCACGACAGGGGCCTTGAACACTGAAGCTTTCTTT. It is translated as CASSYSLTTGALNTEAFF.

The chain combines TRBV5-1 with TRBJ1-1; D is perhaps TRBD1 (5 bases). Trimming left V 0 bases short and J 0 bases short, with 9 bases between. The CDR3 has 15 residues. Per germline, CDR1 SGHRS and CDR2 YFSETQ. CDR3 sequence: CASSLGGQLNTEAFF. Here the CDR3 DNA reads TGCGCCAGCAGCTTGGGAGGACAATTGAACACTGAAGCTTTCTTT.

This chain uses TRBV3-1 (or the pseudogene TRBV3-2) with TRBJ2-7, with TRBD2 matching over 12 bases. This CDR3 has 16 amino acids. The V gene's germline CDR1 is LGHDT and CDR2 YNNKEL (reference sequence). J gave up 4 bases and V 1 base, and 5 bases lay outside the gene matches. CDR3 sequence (DNA): TGTGCCAGCAGCCAAGCCCCTAGCGGGGGGGCGTACGAGCAGTACTTC. Its protein product is CASSQAPSGGAYEQYF.

The chain combines TRBV5-1 with TRBJ2-3; D is perhaps TRBD2 (6 bases). CDR1 SGHRS and CDR2 YFSETQ come from the germline V gene. This CDR3 region has 18 residues. V was clipped by 0 bases and J by 2 bases, with 19 bases between them. The CDR3 here is CASSLGPDSGVNTDTQYF. Written as DNA, the CDR3 is TGCGCCAGCAGCTTGGGACCAGATTCGGGAGTTAACACAGATACGCAGTATTTT. The full variable domain, in which reference TRBV5-1 and TRBJ2-3 provide the parts outside the CDR3, is KAGVTQTPRYLIKTRGQQVTLSCSPISGHRSVSWYQQTPGQGLQFLFEYFSETQRNKGNFPGRFSGRQFSNSRSEMNVSTLELGDSALYLCASSLGPDSGVNTDTQYFGPGTRLTVL.

For the CDR3, the DNA is TGTGCCAGCTCAACAGGGGCAGGAAACACCATATATTTT. Translated: CASSTGAGNTIYF. V and J are TRBV18 and TRBJ1-3; 7 bases line up with TRBD1. Germline values: CDR1 KGHSH, CDR2 LQKENI. With V trimmed by 5 bases and J by 4 bases, 2 bases remained unmatched. The CDR3 runs to 13 residues.

V usage is TRBV7-9 and J usage is TRBJ1-1; the D gene is possibly TRBD1 (6 bases). The CDR3 has 14 residues. CDR1 is SEHNR, CDR2 FQNEAQ, per germline (reference sequence). Trimming left V 5 bases short and J 5 bases short, with 15 bases between. The CDR3 DNA reads TGTGCCAGCAGCGACGACCCGAGGGGGACTGAAGCTTTCTTT. Its translation: CASSDDPRGTEAFF.